The 29 T cell receptor beta chains below were found in one sample sequenced in a study of T cells in women clearing cervical HPV infection. Sequenced by immunoSEQ multiplex PCR; TCRdb stores in-frame clones only, minus some. Its table lists 25,000 to 35,000 clones. Sequenced: blood buffy coat. Receptors originate from a woman between 18 and 70 years old with a cervical HPV16 infection that either progressed to CIN3+ or cleared (not recorded which).

To note about this clone: The read terminates 3 residues before the CDR3 end, so the remaining end is supplied by the germline J gene. The rearrangement joins TRBV5-6 to TRBJ1-1, with 11 bases that match TRBD1. Germline assignment: CDR1 SGHDT and CDR2 YYEEEE. The CDR3 is 14 amino acids. V lost 2 bases to trimming and J lost 4 bases; unmatched junction nucleotides: 1. The CDR3 bases that were read are TGTGCCAGCAGCTTTGGGACAGGGGGCACTGAA. This encodes CASSFGTGGTE. The complete CDR3 sequence is CASSFGTGGTEAFF.

Comments on this clone: The read comes to an end 3 residues before the CDR3 does, leaving the germline J gene to fill in the end. V is TRBV30 and J is TRBJ2-1; D unclear. Germline CDR1 GTSNPN, CDR2 SVGIG (reference sequence). The CDR3 has 17 amino acids. The V and J ends lost 0 bases and 2 bases respectively, with 17 bases between them. The CDR3 reads CAWSVRSYIRTYNEQFF. The part of the CDR3 DNA that was read is TGTGCCTGGAGTGTAAGGTCGTATATCCGTACCTACAATGAG.

On this clone: The read terminates 3 residues ahead of where the CDR3 ends, so the germline J gene completes it. The V gene is TRBV28, the J gene TRBJ2-3, with TRBD2 matching over 8 bases. Looked up from germline, CDR1 is MDHEN and CDR2 is SYDVKM. The length of the CDR3 is 12 residues. The part of the CDR3 DNA that was read is TGTGCCAGCAGTTTATCTAGCGGGACG. Encoded protein: CASSLSSGT. The whole CDR3 sequence reads CASSLSSGTQYF. Together with reference TRBV28 and TRBJ2-3, the CDR3 gives the full variable domain: DVKVTQSSRYLVKRTGEKVFLECVQDMDHENMFWYRQDPGLGLRLIYFSYDVKMKEKGDIPEGYSVSREKKERFSLILESASTNQTSMYLCASSLSSGTQYFGPGTRLTVL.

Comment on this clone: Coverage ceases 3 residues before the CDR3 finishes, and the germline J gene fills in the end. The chain recombines TRBV12-3 or TRBV12-4 with TRBJ2-1; 7 bases align to TRBD1. The ends lost 8 bases at V and 3 bases at J; junction bases unmatched: 4. CDR3 length: 13 residues. The CDR3 bases that were read are TGTGCCAGCCTCGGGACAGACTACAATGAG. This gives the protein CASLGTDYNE. The whole CDR3 reads CASLGTDYNEQFF.

A remark on this clone: The CDR3 end falls 3 residues outside the read, so it is completed with the germline J gene. The chain is built from TRBV5-1 and TRBJ2-3; TRBD2 matches at 7 bases. The CDR3 extends over 17 amino acids. Per germline, CDR1 SGHRS and CDR2 YFSETQ. Here the CDR3 reads CASSLALLAERQETQYF. The sequenced part of the CDR3 DNA is TGCGCCAGCAGCTTGGCCCTTCTAGCGGAAAGGCAAGAGACG.

The chain's CDR3 is CASSPGTGGSYEQYF. CDR3 DNA, as far as it was read: TGTGCCAGCTCACCAGGGACAGGGGGTTCCTACGAG. The rearrangement links TRBV18 to TRBJ2-7, with 11 nucleotides matching TRBD1. The read gets to within 3 residues of the CDR3 end, and the germline J gene fills in the rest. The CDR3 runs 15 residues. Germline trimming cut 2 bases from V and 1 base from J; bases unmatched to any gene: 1. The germline V gene encodes CDR1 KGHSH and CDR2 LQKENI.

A word on this clone: The read terminates 3 residues ahead of where the CDR3 ends, so the germline J gene completes it. The chain uses TRBV20-1 and TRBJ2-3, with D perhaps matching TRBD1 or TRBD2 (5 bases each). The CDR3 sequence is 13 residues long. Germline CDR1 is DFQATT and CDR2 is SNEGSKA (reference sequence). CDR3 DNA, as far as it was read: TGCAGTGCTAGTACGTCCCGCAGGGAGACG. Amino acids: CSASTSRRET. The full CDR3 protein is CSASTSRRETQYF.

Notes on this clone: The read stops 3 residues short of the end of the CDR3; the missing end is completed from the germline J gene. The chain has TRBV28 and TRBJ2-3; D gene unclear. CDR1 and CDR2 (germline): MDHEN, SYDVKM. V was pared by 10 bases and J by 2 bases, with 13 bases between. This CDR3 has 13 amino acids. Incomplete CDR3 DNA: TGTGCCACCTCGACCCAGGCCACAGATACG. Protein: CATSTQATDT. The CDR3 in full is CATSTQATDTQYF.

Note on this clone: The read stops 3 residues short of the end of the CDR3; the missing end is completed from the germline J gene. V gene TRBV7-6 combines with J gene TRBJ2-6, with a possible D match to TRBD1 (6 bases). V lost 3 bases and J lost 1, with 16 bases in between. This CDR3 comprises 18 residues. CDR1 SGHVS and CDR2 FNYEAQ come from the germline V gene. CDR3 DNA (partial): TGTGCCAGCAGCTTTATTGGCAGGGGCCGGTCTGGGGCCAACGTC. Its protein is CASSFIGRGRSGANV. The full CDR3 reads CASSFIGRGRSGANVLTF. The whole variable domain, remainder taken from reference TRBV7-6 and TRBJ2-6, is GAGVSQSPRYKVTKRGQDVALRCDPISGHVSLYWYRQALGQGPEFLTYFNYEAQQDKSGLPNDRFSAERPEGSISTLTIQRTEQRDSAMYRCASSFIGRGRSGANVLTFGAGSRLTVL.

Turning to this clone: The DNA ends 3 residues before the CDR3 does, and the rest of the CDR3 is filled in from the germline J gene. The chain couples TRBV30 to TRBJ2-4; 9 bases fit TRBD1. The CDR3 is made up of 15 amino acids. Germline V CDR1 and CDR2: GTSNPN, SVGIG (reference sequence). CDR3 sequence reads: CAWASGQGGNYGQYF. The CDR3 bases that were read are TGTGCCTGGGCCTCGGGACAGGGTGGTAACTATGGT. Based on the CDR3 plus reference TRBV30 and TRBJ2-4, the full variable domain is SQTIHQWPATLVQPVGSPLSLECTVEGTSNPNLYWYRQAAGRGLQLLFYSVGIGQISSEVPQNLSASRPQDRQFILSSKKLLLSDSGFYLCAWASGQGGNYGQYFGAGTRLSVL.

Comments on this clone: The CDR3 goes on 3 residues after the read ends, and that part is filled in from the germline J gene. J is TRBJ2-1 and V is TRBV11-2; 7 positions match TRBD2. This CDR3 contains 15 residues. CDR1 and CDR2 from the germline V gene are SGHAT and FQNNGV. V dropped 7 bases and J dropped 4; count of bases not matched to a gene: 10. CDR3 DNA (partial): TGTGCCAGCAATGGAGCCGTAGCGGGTTACAATGAG. Its translation: CASNGAVAGYNE. The whole CDR3 reads CASNGAVAGYNEQFF.

In the case of this clone: The read is 3 residues too short to cover the CDR3 end, so that end is filled in from the germline J gene. The chain is built from TRBV5-1 and TRBJ2-7; D call uncertain. The V end lost 4 bases, the J end lost 4 bases, and 12 bases lay between the germline ends. This CDR3 is 13 amino acids long. The V gene's germline CDR1 is SGHRS and CDR2 YFSETQ. Incomplete CDR3 DNA: TGCGCCAGCAGCCCCGCGAGTGGTTACGAG. Translating it yields CASSPASGYE. The whole CDR3 sequence is CASSPASGYEQYF.

In regard to this clone: The read stops 3 residues short of the end of the CDR3; the missing end is completed from the germline J gene. The rearrangement joins TRBV7-2 to TRBJ2-4, with 7 bases that match TRBD1. The V gene's germline CDR1 is SGHTA and CDR2 FQGNSA. The CDR3 covers 15 residues. The part of the CDR3 DNA that was read is TGTGCCAGCAGCTCCGAGACAGGGATCAACTATGGT. Translated, it gives CASSSETGINYG. The full-length CDR3 reads as CASSSETGINYGQYF.

Of note for this clone: The CDR3 is cut off 3 residues early in the read; its end comes from the germline J gene. This chain joins TRBV15 and TRBJ1-6; D remains unclear. Trimming cost V 5 bases and J 7 bases, with 9 bases left between them. There are 13 residues in the CDR3. Germline lookup yields CDR1 LNHNV and CDR2 YYDKDF (reference sequence). The part of the CDR3 DNA that was read is TGTGCCACCAGCGGAGGGCTCAATTCACCC. Its translation is CATSGGLNSP. The entire CDR3 protein is CATSGGLNSPLHF.

About this clone: The CDR3 end is not reached by the read, which stops 3 residues before it; the germline J gene fills it in. The chain has TRBV6-1 and TRBJ1-1, with D perhaps TRBD1 (6 bases). Germline V gene sequence: CDR1 MNHNS, CDR2 SASEGT. There are 14 residues in the CDR3. V lost 2 bases and J 1 base, leaving 8 bases between the germline ends. The CDR3 sequence is CASSEQGKNTEAFF. The part of the CDR3 DNA that was read is TGTGCCAGCAGTGAACAGGGGAAGAACACTGAA.

Worth noting for this clone: The sequenced fragment ends 3 residues before the CDR3 boundary, so the rest is inferred from the germline J gene. The chain has TRBV19 and TRBJ2-7, with TRBD1 matching over 7 bases. With V trimmed by 6 bases and J by 0 bases, 5 bases remained unmatched. The CDR3 runs to 14 residues. The germline V gene encodes CDR1 LNHDA and CDR2 SQIVND (reference sequence). The CDR3 bases that were read are TGTGCCAGTAGCATGGGGGACAGCTCCTACGAG. Translating it yields CASSMGDSSYE. The full CDR3 is CASSMGDSSYEQYF.

As for this clone: Read sequence stops 3 residues before the CDR3 end, and the germline J gene provides the missing end. The chain employs TRBV7-9 and TRBJ1-2; D is unclear. The V gene's germline CDR1 is SEHNR and CDR2 FQNEAQ (reference sequence). The CDR3 length is 14 residues. The CDR3 reads CASRPQIYSYDYTF. The DNA read from the CDR3 is TGTGCCAGCAGACCGCAAATCTACTCCTACGAC.

Worth noting for this clone: The read ends 3 residues early relative to the CDR3; the germline J gene fills the gap. This chain uses TRBV7-9 with TRBJ1-2, with D perhaps matching TRBD1 (5 bases). Germline-derived CDR1 and CDR2 are SEHNR and FQNEAQ (reference sequence). This CDR3 is 14 amino acids long. V was trimmed by 4 bases and J by 1 base, leaving 10 bases between them. The part of the CDR3 DNA that was read is TGTGCCAGCAGCTCTCCAGACAGTAACTATGGC. This codes for CASSSPDSNYG. The whole CDR3 is CASSSPDSNYGYTF.

The part of the CDR3 DNA that was read is TGCAGTGCTAGAATTCCTTTGGCGGATGAGTATGGC. Encoded protein: CSARIPLADEYG. The whole CDR3 protein is CSARIPLADEYGYTF. This chain links TRBV20-1 with TRBJ1-2, with no clear D. The DNA ends 3 residues before the CDR3 does, and the rest of the CDR3 is filled in from the germline J gene. Germline CDR1 DFQATT, CDR2 SNEGSKA (reference sequence). V shed 2 bases and J shed 5 bases, with 18 bases lying between them. The CDR3 length is 15 residues.

With regard to this clone: The sequenced fragment ends 3 residues before the CDR3 boundary, so the rest is inferred from the germline J gene. The V call is TRBV2, the J call TRBJ1-3; the D gene is possibly TRBD1 (5 bases). Looked up from germline, CDR1 is SNHLY and CDR2 is FYNNEI. The CDR3 has 14 amino acids. Trimming removed 1 base from V and 8 bases from J, with 12 bases in between. The sequenced CDR3 bases are TGTGCCAGCAGTGAAGTCGGGGGTGTTGACACC. It codes for CASSEVGGVDT. The entire CDR3 reads CASSEVGGVDTIYF.

The CDR3 sequence is CASSDGVGGAFF. Partial CDR3 DNA: TGTGCCAGCAGTGACGGGGTTGGTGGA. The V call is TRBV2, the J call TRBJ1-1; D call uncertain. Coverage ceases 3 residues before the CDR3 finishes, and the germline J gene fills in the end. The CDR3 has 12 residues. The germline gives CDR1 SNHLY, CDR2 FYNNEI.

Points on this clone: The CDR3 goes on 3 residues after the read ends, and that part is filled in from the germline J gene. The genes are TRBV5-6 and TRBJ2-1, with D uncertain. The CDR3 length is 15 residues. V was cut by 1 base and J by 4 bases, with 12 bases left in between. CDR1 is SGHDT and CDR2 is YYEEEE in the germline V gene. The part of the CDR3 DNA that was read is TGTGCCAGCAGCTTGTCAGGTGCGCGTTACAATGAG. Residues: CASSLSGARYNE. The full CDR3 sequence reads CASSLSGARYNEQFF.

About this clone itself: Read coverage stops 3 residues before the CDR3 terminus; the germline J gene supplies the remainder. The V gene is TRBV20-1, the J gene TRBJ2-7; the match to TRBD2 covers 12 bases. Looked up from germline, CDR1 is DFQATT and CDR2 is SNEGSKA (reference sequence). CDR3 size: 18 residues. V was clipped by 5 bases and J by 1 base; unmatched bases: 15. The chain's CDR3 is CSAPNLLAGGPHSYEQYF. The covered CDR3 bases are TGCAGTGCTCCCAACCTACTAGCGGGAGGCCCCCATTCCTACGAG.

As concerns this clone: The CDR3 extends 3 residues past the end of the read, so its final part is completed from the germline J gene. V and J are TRBV19 and TRBJ2-2, with 9 positions matching TRBD1. The CDR3 is 17 amino acids. Germline loops: CDR1 LNHDA, CDR2 SQIVND (reference sequence). The CDR3 region is CASSSSRDRVGDEKLFF. CDR3 DNA (partial): TGTGCCAGTAGTAGTTCCCGGGACAGGGTCGGGGATGAAAAG. Using reference TRBV19 and TRBJ2-2 for the parts outside the CDR3, the full variable domain is DGGITQSPKYLFRKEGQNVTLSCEQNLNHDAMYWYRQDPGQGLRLIYYSQIVNDFQKGDIAEGYSVSREKKESFPLTVTSAQKNPTAFYLCASSSSRDRVGDEKLFFGEGSRLTVL.

On this clone itself: The missing CDR3 end, 3 residues past where the read stops, is filled in from the germline J gene. The J gene is TRBJ1-4, the V gene TRBV2, with D perhaps TRBD1 (5 bases). Trimming stripped 6 bases from V and 8 bases from J, with 16 bases between. Germline V gene data show CDR1 as SNHLY and CDR2 as FYNNEI. CDR3 length: 14 amino acids. Partial CDR3 DNA: TGTGCCAGCAGCGGAGGGCAGGGCAGGGAAAAA. Protein sequence: CASSGGQGREK. The full CDR3 is CASSGGQGREKLFF.

Details on this clone: Read coverage stops 3 residues before the CDR3 terminus; the germline J gene supplies the remainder. J is TRBJ2-3 and V is TRBV13; 16 bases are a match to TRBD2. Germline V gene data show CDR1 as PRHDT and CDR2 as FYEKMQ (reference sequence). Trimming took 0 bases from V and 6 from J; bases not matched to a gene: 0. The length of the CDR3 is 16 residues. CDR3 in amino acids: CASSLGGLAGGDTQYF. CDR3 DNA (partial): TGTGCCAGCAGCTTAGGGGGACTAGCGGGAGGGGATACG.

Comments on this clone: The missing CDR3 end, 3 residues past where the read stops, is filled in from the germline J gene. The J gene is TRBJ2-1, the V gene TRBV20-1, with TRBD1 matching over 11 bases. The length of the CDR3 is 15 residues. Germline-derived CDR1 and CDR2 are DFQATT and SNEGSKA (reference sequence). V trimming: 0 bases; J trimming: 9 bases; junction bases outside the gene matches: 7. The CDR3 bases that were read are TGCAGTGCTAGAGATGCAGGACAGGGGGCGGGTGAG. Translation gives CSARDAGQGAGE. The complete CDR3 protein is CSARDAGQGAGEQFF.

With respect to this clone: Read sequence stops 3 residues before the CDR3 end, and the germline J gene provides the missing end. V and J are TRBV5-1 and TRBJ2-1; TRBD2 agrees at 8 bases. This CDR3 has 17 amino acids. Germline CDR1 reads SGHRS; CDR2 reads YFSETQ. Germline trimming cut 4 bases from V and 4 bases from J; bases unmatched to any gene: 13. The sequenced part of the CDR3 DNA is TGCGCCAGCAGCCCCCTTCAAAGCGGGAGAAAATACAATGAG. Translating gives CASSPLQSGRKYNE. The CDR3 in full is CASSPLQSGRKYNEQFF.

As concerns this clone: The CDR3 end falls 3 residues outside the read, so it is completed with the germline J gene. The chain combines TRBV7-3 with TRBJ2-7; 13 bases are shared with TRBD2. CDR1 SGHTA and CDR2 FQGTGA come from the germline V gene. The CDR3 contains 16 residues. V shed 0 bases, J shed 4 bases, and the junction held 3 bases outside the gene matches. The sequenced part of the CDR3 DNA is TGTGCCAGCAGCTTAACTCGGACTAGCGGGAGTTACGAG. Residues: CASSLTRTSGSYE. Given in full, the CDR3 is CASSLTRTSGSYEQYF.